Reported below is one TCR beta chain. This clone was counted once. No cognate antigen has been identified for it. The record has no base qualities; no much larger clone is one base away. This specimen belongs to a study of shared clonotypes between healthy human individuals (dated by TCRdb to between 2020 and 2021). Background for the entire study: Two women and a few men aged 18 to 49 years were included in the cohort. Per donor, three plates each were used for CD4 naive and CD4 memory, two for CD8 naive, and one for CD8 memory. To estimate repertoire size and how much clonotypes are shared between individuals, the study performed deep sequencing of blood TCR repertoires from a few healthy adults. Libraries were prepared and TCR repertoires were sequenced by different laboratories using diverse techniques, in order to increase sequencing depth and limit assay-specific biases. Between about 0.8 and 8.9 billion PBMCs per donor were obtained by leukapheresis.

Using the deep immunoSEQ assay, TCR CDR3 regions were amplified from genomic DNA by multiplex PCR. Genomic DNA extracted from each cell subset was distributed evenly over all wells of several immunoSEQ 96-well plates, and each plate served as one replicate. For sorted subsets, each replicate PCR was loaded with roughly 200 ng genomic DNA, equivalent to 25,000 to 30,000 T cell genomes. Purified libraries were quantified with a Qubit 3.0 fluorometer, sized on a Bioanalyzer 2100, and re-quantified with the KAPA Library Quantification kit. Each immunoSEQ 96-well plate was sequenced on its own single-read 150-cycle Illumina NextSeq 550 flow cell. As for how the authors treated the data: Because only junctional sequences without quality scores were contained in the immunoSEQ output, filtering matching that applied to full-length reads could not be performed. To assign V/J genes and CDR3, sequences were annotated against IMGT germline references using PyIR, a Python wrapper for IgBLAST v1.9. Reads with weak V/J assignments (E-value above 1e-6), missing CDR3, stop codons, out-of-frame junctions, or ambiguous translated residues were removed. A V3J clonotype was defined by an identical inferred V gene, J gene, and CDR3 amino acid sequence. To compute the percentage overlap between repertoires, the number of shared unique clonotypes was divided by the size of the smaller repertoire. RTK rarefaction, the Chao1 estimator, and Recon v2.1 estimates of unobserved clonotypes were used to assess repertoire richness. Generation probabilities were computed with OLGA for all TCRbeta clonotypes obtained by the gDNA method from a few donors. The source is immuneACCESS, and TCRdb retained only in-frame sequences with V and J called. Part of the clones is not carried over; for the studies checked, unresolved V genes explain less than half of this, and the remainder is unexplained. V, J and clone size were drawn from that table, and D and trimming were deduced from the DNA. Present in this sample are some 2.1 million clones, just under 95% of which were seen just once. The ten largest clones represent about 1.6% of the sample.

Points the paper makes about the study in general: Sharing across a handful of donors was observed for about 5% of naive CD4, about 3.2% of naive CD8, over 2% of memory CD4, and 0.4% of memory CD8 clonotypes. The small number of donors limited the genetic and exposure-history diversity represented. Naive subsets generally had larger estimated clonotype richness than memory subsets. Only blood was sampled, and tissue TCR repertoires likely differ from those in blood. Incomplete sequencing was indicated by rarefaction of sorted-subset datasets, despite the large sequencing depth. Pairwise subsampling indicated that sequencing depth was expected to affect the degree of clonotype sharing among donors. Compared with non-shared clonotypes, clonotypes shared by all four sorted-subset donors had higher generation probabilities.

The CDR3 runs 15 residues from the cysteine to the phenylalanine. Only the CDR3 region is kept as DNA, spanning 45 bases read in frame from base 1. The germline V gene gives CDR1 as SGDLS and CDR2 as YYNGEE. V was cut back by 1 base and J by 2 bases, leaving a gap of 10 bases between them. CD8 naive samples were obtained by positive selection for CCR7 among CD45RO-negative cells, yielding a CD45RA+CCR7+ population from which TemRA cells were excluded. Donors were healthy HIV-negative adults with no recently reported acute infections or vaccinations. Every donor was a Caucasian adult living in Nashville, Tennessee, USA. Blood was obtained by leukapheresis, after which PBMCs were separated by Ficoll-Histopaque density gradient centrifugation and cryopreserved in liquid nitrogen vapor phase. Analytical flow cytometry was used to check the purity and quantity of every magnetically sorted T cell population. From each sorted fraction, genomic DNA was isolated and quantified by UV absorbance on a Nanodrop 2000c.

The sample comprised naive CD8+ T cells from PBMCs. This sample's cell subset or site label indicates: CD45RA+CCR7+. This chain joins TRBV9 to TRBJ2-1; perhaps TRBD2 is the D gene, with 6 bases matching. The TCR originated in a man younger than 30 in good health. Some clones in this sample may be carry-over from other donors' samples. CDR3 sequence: CASSVYGSPYNEQFF. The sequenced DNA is TGTGCCAGCAGCGTATACGGGAGCCCCTACAATGAGCAGTTCTTC.